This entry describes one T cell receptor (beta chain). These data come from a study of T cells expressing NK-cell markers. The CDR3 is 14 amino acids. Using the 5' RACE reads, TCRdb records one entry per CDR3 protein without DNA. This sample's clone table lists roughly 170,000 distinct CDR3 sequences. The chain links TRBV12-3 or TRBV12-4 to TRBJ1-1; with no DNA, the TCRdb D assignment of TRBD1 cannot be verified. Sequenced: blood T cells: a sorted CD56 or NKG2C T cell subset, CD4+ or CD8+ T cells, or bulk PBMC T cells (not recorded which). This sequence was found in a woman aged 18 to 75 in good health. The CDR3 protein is CASSPAGVNTEAFF.